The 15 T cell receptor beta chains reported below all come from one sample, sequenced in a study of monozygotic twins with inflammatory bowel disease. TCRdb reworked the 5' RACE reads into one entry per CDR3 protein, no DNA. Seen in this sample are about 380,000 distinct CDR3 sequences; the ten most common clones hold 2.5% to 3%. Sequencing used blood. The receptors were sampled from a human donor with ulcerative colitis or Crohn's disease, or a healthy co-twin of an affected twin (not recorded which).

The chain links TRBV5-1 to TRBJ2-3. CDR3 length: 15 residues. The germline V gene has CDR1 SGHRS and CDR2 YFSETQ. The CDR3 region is CASSFSGFGTDTQYF.

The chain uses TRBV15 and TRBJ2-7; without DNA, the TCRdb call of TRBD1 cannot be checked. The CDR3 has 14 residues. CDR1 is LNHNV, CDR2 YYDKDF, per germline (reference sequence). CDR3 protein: CATSRGGQGGEQYF.

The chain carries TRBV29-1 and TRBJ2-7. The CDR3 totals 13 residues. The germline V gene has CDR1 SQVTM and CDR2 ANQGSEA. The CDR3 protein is CSVEAPSSYEQYF.

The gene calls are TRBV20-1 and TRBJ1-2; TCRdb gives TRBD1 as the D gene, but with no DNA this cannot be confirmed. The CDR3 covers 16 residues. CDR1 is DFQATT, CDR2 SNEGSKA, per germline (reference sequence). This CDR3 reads CSASPLSGAGPFGYTF.

This chain's CDR3 is CASSLGKGNEQFF. This chain connects TRBV5-1 to TRBJ2-1; TCRdb's assignment of TRBD1 cannot be checked, as there is no DNA. The CDR3 totals 13 residues. Germline CDR1 is SGHRS and CDR2 is YFSETQ.

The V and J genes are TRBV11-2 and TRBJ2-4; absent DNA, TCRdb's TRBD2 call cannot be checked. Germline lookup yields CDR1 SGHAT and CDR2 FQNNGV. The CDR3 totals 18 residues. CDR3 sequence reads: CASSSSRTSGGAENIQYF.

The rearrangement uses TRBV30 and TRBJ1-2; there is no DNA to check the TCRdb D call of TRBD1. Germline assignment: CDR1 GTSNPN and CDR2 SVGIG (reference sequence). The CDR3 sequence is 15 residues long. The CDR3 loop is CAWSVIRGQIYGYTF. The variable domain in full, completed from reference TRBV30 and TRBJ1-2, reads SQTIHQWPATLVQPVGSPLSLECTVEGTSNPNLYWYRQAAGRGLQLLFYSVGIGQISSEVPQNLSASRPQDRQFILSSKKLLLSDSGFYLCAWSVIRGQIYGYTFGSGTRLTVV.

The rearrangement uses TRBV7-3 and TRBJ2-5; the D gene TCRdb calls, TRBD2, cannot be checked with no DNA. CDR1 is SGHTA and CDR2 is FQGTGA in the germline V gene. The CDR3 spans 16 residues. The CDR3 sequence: CASSLNVAGAQETQYF.

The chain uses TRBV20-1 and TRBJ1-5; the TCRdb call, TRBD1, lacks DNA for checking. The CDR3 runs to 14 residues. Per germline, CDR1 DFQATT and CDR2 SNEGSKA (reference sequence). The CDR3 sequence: CSARATGGNQPQHF.

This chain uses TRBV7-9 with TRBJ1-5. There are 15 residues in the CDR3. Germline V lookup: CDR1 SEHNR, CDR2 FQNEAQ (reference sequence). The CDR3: CASRPSWNSNQPQHF.

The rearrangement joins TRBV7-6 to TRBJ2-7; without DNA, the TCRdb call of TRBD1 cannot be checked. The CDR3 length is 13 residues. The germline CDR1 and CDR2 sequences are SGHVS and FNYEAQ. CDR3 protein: CASSAGPNYEQYF.

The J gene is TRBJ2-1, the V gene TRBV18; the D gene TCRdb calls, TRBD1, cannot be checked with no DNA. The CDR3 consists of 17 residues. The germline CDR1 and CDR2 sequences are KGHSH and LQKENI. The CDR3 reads CASSPPWIQGGGNEQFF.

This chain's CDR3 is CAISESPGGLNQPQHF. The V call is TRBV10-3, the J call TRBJ1-5. CDR1 is ENHRY and CDR2 is SYGVKD in the germline V gene. The CDR3 is 16 residues long.

This chain's CDR3 is CASSLPTSATDTQYF. This chain joins TRBV7-2 and TRBJ2-3; TCRdb calls TRBD2, which cannot be checked without DNA. Germline loops: CDR1 SGHTA, CDR2 FQGNSA. This CDR3 has 15 amino acids.

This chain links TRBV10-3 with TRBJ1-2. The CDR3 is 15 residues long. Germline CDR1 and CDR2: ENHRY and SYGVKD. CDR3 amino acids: CAISEGTAGTYGYTF.